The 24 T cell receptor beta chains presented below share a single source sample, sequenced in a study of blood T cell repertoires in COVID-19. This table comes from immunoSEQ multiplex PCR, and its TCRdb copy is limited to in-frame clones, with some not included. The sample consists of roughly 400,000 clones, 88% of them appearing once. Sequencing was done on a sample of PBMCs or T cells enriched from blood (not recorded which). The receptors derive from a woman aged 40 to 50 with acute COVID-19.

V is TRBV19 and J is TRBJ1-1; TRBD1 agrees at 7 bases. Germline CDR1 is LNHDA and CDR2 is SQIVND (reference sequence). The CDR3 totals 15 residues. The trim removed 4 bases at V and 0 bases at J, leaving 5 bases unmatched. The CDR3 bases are TGTGCCAGTAGTACGCAAGGGGGCATGAACACTGAAGCTTTCTTT. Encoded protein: CASSTQGGMNTEAFF. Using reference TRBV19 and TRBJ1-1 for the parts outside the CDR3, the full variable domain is DGGITQSPKYLFRKEGQNVTLSCEQNLNHDAMYWYRQDPGQGLRLIYYSQIVNDFQKGDIAEGYSVSREKKESFPLTVTSAQKNPTAFYLCASSTQGGMNTEAFFGQGTRLTVV.

CDR3 sequence: CASSLGWDKSYEQYF. CDR3 in DNA: TGTGCCAGCAGCTTGGGCTGGGACAAGTCCTACGAGCAGTACTTC. V gene TRBV7-9 combines with J gene TRBJ2-7, with a possible D match to TRBD1 (6 bases). In germline, CDR1 is SEHNR, CDR2 FQNEAQ (reference sequence). The V end lost 3 bases, the J end lost 1 base, and 13 bases lay between the germline ends. This CDR3 spans 15 amino acids. The whole variable domain, remainder taken from reference TRBV7-9 and TRBJ2-7, is DTGVSQNPRHKITKRGQNVTFRCDPISEHNRLYWYRQTLGQGPEFLTYFQNEAQLEKSRLLSDRFSAERPKGSFSTLEIQRTEQGDSAMYLCASSLGWDKSYEQYFGPGTRLTVT.

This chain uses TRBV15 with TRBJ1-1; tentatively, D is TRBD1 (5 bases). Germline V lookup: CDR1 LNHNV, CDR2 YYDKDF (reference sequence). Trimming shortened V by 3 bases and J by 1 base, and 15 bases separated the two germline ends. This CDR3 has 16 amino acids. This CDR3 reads CATSRGRQQENTEAFF. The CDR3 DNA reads TGTGCCACCAGCAGGGGTCGACAGCAAGAGAACACTGAAGCTTTCTTT.

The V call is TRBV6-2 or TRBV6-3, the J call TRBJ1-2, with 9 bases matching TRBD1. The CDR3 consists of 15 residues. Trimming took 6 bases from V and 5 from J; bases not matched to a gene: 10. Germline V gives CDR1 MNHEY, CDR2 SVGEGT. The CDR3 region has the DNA TGTGCCAGCAGCTCTAAACAGGGGGCCCCTTATGGCTACACCTTC. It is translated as CASSSKQGAPYGYTF.

The CDR3 nucleotides read TGTGCCAGCACCAGGGGACCCCGAGATGGCTACACCTTC. It yields the protein CASTRGPRDGYTF. The chain recombines TRBV2 with TRBJ1-2; tentative D call: TRBD1 (6 bases). Trimming took off 7 bases at V and 6 bases at J, with 15 bases between the two ends. The CDR3 consists of 13 residues. Germline V CDR1 and CDR2: SNHLY, FYNNEI.

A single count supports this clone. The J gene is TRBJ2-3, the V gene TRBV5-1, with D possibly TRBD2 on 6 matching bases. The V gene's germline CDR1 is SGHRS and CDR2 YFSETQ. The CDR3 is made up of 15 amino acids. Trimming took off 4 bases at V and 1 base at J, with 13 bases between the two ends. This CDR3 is CASSPNGGGTDTQYF. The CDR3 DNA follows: TGCGCCAGCAGCCCAAACGGCGGGGGCACAGATACGCAGTATTTT.

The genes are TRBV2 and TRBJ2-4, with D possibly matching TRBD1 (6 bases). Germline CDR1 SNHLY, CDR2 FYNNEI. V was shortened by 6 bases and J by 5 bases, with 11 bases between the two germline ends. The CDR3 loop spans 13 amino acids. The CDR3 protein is CASSNRAQNIQYF. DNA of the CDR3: TGTGCCAGCAGCAACAGGGCCCAAAACATTCAGTACTTC.

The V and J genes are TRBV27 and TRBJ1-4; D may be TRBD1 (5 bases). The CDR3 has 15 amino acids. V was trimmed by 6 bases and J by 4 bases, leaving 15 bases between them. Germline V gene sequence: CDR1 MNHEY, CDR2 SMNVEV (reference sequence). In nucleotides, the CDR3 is TGTGCCAGCAGGCGCGAAGGGGCCTATAATGAAAAACTGTTTTTT. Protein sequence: CASRREGAYNEKLFF.

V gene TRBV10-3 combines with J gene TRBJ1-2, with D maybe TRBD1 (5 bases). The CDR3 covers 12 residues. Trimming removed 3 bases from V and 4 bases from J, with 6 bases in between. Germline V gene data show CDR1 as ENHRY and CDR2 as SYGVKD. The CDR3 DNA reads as TGTGCCATCAGTGACAGGGCCTATGGCTACACCTTC. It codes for CAISDRAYGYTF.

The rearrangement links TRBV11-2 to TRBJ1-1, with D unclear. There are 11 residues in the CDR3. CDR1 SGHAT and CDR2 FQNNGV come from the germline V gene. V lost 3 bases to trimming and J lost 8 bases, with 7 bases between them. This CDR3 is CASSFGREAFF. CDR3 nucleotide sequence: TGTGCCAGCAGCTTTGGCAGGGAAGCTTTCTTT.

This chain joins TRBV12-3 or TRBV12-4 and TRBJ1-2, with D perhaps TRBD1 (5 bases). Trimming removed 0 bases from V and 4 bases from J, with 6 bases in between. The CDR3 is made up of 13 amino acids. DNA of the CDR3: TGTGCCAGCAGTTTAGCGGGGCCCTATGGCTACACCTTC. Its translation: CASSLAGPYGYTF.

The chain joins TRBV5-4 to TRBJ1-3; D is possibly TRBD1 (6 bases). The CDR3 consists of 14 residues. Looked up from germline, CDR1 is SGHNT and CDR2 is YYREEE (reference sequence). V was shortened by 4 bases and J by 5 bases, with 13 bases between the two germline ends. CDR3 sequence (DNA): TGTGCCAGCAGCATCGCGGGGGCCAGAAACACCATATATTTT. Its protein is CASSIAGARNTIYF.

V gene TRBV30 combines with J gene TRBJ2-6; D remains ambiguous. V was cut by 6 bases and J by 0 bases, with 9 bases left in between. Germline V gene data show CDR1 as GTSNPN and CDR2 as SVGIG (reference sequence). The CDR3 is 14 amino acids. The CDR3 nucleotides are TGTGCCTGCCGACTGTACTCTGGGGCCAACGTCCTGACTTTC. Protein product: CACRLYSGANVLTF.

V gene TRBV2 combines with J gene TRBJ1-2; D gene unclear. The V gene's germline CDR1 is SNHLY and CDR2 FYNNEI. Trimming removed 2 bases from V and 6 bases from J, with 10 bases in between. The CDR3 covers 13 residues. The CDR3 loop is CASSERGYDGYTF. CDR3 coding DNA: TGTGCCAGCAGTGAACGAGGGTACGATGGCTACACCTTC.

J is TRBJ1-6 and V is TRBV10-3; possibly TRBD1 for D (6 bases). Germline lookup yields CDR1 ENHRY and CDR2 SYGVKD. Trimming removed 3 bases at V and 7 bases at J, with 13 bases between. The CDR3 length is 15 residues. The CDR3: CAISERTARNSPLHF. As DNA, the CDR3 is TGTGCCATCAGTGAAAGGACAGCCAGAAATTCACCCCTCCACTTT.

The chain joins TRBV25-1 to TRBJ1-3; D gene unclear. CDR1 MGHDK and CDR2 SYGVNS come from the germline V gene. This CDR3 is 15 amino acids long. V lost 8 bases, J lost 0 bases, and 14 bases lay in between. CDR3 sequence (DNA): TGTGCCAGCTCAGAGGGTGGATTCTCTGGAAACACCATATATTTT. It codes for CASSEGGFSGNTIYF.

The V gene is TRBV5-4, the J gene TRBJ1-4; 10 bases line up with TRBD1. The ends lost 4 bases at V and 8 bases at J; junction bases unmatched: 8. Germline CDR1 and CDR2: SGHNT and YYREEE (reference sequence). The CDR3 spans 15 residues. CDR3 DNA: TGTGCCAGCAGCCTCGGACAGGGGGAAATAGAAAAACTGTTTTTT. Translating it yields CASSLGQGEIEKLFF. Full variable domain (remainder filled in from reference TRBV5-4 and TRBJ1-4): ETGVTQSPTHLIKTRGQQVTLRCSSQSGHNTVSWYQQALGQGPQFIFQYYREEENGRGNFPPRFSGLQFPNYSSELNVNALELDDSALYLCASSLGQGEIEKLFFGSGTQLSVL.

CDR3 region: CASSLGHLYGYTF. CDR3 nucleotides: TGTGCCAGCAGCTTAGGACACCTCTATGGCTACACCTTC. V gene TRBV7-9 combines with J gene TRBJ1-2; D gene ambiguous. The CDR3 has 13 residues. The germline CDR1 and CDR2 sequences are SEHNR and FQNEAQ (reference sequence). V was trimmed by 1 base and J by 4 bases, leaving 7 bases between them.

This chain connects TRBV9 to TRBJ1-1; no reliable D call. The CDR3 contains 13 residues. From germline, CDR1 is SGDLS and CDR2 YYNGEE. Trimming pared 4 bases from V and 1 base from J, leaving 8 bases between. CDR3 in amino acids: CASSPDSNTEAFF. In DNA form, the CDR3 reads TGTGCCAGCAGCCCGGACTCGAACACTGAAGCTTTCTTT.

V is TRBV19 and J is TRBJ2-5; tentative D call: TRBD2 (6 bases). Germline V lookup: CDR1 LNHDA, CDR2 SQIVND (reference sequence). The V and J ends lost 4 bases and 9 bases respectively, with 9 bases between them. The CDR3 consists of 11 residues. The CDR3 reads CASSKGLAQYF. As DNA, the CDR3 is TGTGCCAGTAGTAAGGGACTTGCCCAGTACTTC.

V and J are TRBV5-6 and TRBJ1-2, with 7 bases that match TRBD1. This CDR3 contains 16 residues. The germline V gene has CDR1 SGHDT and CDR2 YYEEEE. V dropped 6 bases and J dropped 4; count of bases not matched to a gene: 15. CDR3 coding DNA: TGTGCCAGCACCTCACGCCCCGGGACAGCTTTCTATGGCTACACCTTC. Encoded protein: CASTSRPGTAFYGYTF.

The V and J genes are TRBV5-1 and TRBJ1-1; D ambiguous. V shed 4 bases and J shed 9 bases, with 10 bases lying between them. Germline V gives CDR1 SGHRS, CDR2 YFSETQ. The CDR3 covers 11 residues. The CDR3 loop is CASSLGKQAFF. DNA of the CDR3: TGCGCCAGCAGCCTCGGGAAGCAAGCTTTCTTT. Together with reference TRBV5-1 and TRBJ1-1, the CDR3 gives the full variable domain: KAGVTQTPRYLIKTRGQQVTLSCSPISGHRSVSWYQQTPGQGLQFLFEYFSETQRNKGNFPGRFSGRQFSNSRSEMNVSTLELGDSALYLCASSLGKQAFFGQGTRLTVV.

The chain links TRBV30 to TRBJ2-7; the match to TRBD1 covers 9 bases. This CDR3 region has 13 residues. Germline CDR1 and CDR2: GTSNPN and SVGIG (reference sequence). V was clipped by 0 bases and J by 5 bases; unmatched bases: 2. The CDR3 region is CAWSVQGAHEQYF. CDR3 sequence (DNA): TGTGCCTGGAGTGTACAGGGGGCCCACGAGCAGTACTTC.

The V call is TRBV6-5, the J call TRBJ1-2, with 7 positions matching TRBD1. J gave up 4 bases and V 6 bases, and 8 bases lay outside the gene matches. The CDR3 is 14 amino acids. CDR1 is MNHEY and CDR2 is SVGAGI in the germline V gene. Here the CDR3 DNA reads TGTGCCAGCAGCTACAGGGACAGCGGCTATGGCTACACCTTC. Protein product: CASSYRDSGYGYTF.